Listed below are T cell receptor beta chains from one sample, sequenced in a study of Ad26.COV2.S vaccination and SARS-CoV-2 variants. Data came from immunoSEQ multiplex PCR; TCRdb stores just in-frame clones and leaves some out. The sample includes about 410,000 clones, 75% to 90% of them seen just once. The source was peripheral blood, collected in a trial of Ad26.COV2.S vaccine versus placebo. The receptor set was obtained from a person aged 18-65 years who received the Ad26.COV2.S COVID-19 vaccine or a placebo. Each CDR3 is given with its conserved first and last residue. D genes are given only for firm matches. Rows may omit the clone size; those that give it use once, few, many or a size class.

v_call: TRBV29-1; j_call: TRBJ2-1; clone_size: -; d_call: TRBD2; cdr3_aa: CGAGEDNEQFF; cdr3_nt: TGCGGGGCGGGAGAGGACAATGAGCAGTTCTTC
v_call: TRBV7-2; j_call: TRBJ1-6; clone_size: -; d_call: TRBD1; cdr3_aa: CASSPDRAYSPLHF; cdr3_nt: TGTGCCAGCAGCCCGGACAGGGCTTATTCACCCCTCCACTTT
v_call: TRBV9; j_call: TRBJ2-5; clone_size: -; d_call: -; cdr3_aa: CASSVGAAREETQYF; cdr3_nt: TGTGCCAGCAGCGTAGGGGCAGCCCGGGAAGAGACCCAGTACTTC
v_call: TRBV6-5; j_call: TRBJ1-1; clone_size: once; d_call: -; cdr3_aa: CASSHPRNTEAFF; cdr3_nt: TGTGCCAGCAGCCACCCCAGGAACACTGAAGCTTTCTTT
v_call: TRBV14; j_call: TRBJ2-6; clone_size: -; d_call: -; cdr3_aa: CARRPAPHSGANVLTF; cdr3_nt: TGTGCCAGAAGGCCCGCGCCGCACTCTGGGGCCAACGTCCTGACTTTC
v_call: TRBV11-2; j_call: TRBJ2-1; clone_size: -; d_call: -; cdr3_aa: CASSLDYSSYNEQFF; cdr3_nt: TGTGCCAGCAGCTTAGACTACAGCTCCTACAATGAGCAGTTCTTC
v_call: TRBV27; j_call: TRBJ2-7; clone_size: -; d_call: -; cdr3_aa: CASSLFAGVVGEQYF; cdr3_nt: TGTGCCAGCAGTTTATTCGCAGGAGTTGTGGGCGAGCAGTACTTC
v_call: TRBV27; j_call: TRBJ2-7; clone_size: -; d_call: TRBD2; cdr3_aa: CASSMTSGIYEQYF; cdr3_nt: TGTGCCAGCAGTATGACTAGCGGGATCTACGAGCAGTACTTC
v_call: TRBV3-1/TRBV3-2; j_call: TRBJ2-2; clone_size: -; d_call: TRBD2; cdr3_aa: CASSLGLAGYTGELFF; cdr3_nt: TGTGCCAGCAGCCTCGGACTAGCGGGATACACCGGGGAGCTGTTTTTT
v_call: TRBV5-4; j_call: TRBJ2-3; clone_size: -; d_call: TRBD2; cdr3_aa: CASSLGGTSGFTDTQYF; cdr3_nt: TGTGCCAGCAGCTTGGGAGGGACTAGCGGATTCACAGATACGCAGTATTTT
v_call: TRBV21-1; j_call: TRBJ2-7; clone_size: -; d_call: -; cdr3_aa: CASSKADDRGRNEQYF; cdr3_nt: TGTGCCAGCAGCAAGGCAGACGACAGGGGTCGAAACGAGCAGTACTTC
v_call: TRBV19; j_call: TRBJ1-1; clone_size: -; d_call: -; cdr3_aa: CASSIGGTRDTEAFF; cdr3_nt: TGTGCCAGTAGTATAGGAGGGACTCGGGACACTGAAGCTTTCTTT
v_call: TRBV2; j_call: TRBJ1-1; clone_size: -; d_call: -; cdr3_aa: CARGRQGTEAFF; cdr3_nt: TGTGCCAGGGGCCGCCAGGGCACTGAAGCTTTCTTT
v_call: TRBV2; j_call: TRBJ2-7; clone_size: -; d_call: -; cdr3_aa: CASSGTNYEQYF; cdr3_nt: TGTGCCAGCAGTGGAACCAACTACGAGCAGTACTTC
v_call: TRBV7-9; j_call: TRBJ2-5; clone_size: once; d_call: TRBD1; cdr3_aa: CASGTGGQETQYF; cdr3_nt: TGTGCCAGCGGCACAGGGGGCCAAGAGACCCAGTACTTC
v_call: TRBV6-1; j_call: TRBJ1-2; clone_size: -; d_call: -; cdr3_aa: CASSEEWARIYGYTF; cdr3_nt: TGTGCCAGCAGTGAAGAATGGGCCAGAATCTATGGCTACACCTTC
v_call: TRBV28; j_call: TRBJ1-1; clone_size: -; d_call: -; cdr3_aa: CASTPGGRVTEAFF; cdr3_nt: TGTGCCAGCACCCCCGGGGGGCGGGTCACTGAAGCTTTCTTT
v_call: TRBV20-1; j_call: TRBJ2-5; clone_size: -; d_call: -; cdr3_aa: CSVGAETQYF; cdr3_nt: TGCAGTGTTGGAGCGGAGACCCAGTACTTC
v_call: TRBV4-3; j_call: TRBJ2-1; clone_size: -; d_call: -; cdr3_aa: CASSQIIRAGNEQFF; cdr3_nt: TGCGCCAGCAGCCAAATCATACGCGCGGGCAATGAGCAGTTCTTC
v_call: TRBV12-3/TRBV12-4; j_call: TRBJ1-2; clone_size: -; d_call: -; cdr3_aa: CASSLSHRTYF; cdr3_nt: TGTGCCAGCAGTTTATCGCACAGAACCTACTTC
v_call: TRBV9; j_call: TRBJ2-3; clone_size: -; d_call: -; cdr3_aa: CASSVAEIDTQYF; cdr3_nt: TGTGCCAGCAGCGTAGCTGAAATAGATACGCAGTATTTT
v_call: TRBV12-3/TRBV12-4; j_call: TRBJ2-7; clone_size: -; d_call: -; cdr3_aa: CASSFGYEQYF; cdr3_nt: TGTGCCAGCAGTTTCGGGTACGAGCAGTACTTC
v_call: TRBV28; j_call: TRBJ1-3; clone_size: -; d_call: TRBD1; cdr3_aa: CASSTDRIGNTIYF; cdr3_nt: TGTGCCAGCAGCACGGACAGGATCGGAAACACCATATATTTT
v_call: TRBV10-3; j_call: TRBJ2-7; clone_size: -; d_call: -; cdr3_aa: CAIRTAVSYEQYF; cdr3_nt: TGTGCCATCAGAACGGCTGTCTCCTACGAGCAGTACTTC
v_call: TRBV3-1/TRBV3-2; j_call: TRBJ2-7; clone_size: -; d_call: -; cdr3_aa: CASSQDPPGRTSGASEQYF; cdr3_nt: TGTGCCAGCAGCCAAGATCCCCCTGGGAGGACCTCCGGAGCGTCCGAGCAGTACTTC
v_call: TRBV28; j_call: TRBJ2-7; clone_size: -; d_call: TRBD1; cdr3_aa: CASSFGQGDEQYF; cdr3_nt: TGTGCCAGCAGTTTCGGACAGGGAGATGAGCAGTACTTC
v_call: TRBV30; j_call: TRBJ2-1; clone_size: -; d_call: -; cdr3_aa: CAWSDRVNEQFF; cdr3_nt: TGTGCCTGGAGTGACAGGGTCAATGAGCAGTTCTTC
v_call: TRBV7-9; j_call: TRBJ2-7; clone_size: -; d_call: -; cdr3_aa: CASSPLGEQYF; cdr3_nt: TGTGCCAGCAGCCCCCTAGGAGAGCAGTACTTC
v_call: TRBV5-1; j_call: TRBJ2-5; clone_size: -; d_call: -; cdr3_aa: CASRWGGRSQETQYF; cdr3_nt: TGCGCCAGCAGGTGGGGCGGGCGTTCACAAGAGACCCAGTACTTC
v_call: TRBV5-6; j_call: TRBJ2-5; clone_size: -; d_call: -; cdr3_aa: CASSLPYQETQYF; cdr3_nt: TGTGCCAGCAGCCTACCCTACCAAGAGACCCAGTACTTC
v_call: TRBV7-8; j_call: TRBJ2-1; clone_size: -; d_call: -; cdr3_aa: CASSQLLANNEQFF; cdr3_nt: TGTGCCAGCAGCCAACTTCTAGCGAATAATGAGCAGTTCTTC
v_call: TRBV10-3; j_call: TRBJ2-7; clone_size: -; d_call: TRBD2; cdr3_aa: CAISKLLAGGPYEQYF; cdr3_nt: TGTGCCATCAGCAAACTACTAGCGGGAGGGCCCTACGAGCAGTACTTC
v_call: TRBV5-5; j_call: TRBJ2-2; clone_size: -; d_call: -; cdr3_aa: CASSLSGQFTGELFF; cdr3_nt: TGTGCCAGCAGCTTATCTGGGCAGTTCACCGGGGAGCTGTTTTTT
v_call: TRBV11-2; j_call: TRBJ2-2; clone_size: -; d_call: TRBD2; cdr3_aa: CASSPSGRAFGGELFF; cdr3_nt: TGTGCCAGCAGCCCCAGCGGGAGGGCGTTCGGCGGGGAGCTGTTTTTT
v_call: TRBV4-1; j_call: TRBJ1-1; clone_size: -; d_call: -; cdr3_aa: CASSQDAGSDTEAFF; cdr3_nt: TGCGCCAGCAGCCAAGATGCAGGGTCGGACACTGAAGCTTTCTTT
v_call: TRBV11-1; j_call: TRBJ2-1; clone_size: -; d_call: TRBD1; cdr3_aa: CASSLGTGPNEQFF; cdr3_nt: TGTGCCAGCAGCTTAGGGACAGGCCCCAATGAGCAGTTCTTC
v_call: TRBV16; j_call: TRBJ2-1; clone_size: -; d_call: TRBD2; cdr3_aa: CASSHLGLAGSSIEQFF; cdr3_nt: TGTGCCAGCAGCCATCTTGGACTAGCGGGGTCTTCAATTGAGCAGTTCTTC
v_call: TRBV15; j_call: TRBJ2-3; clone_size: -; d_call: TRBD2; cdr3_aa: CATSPQGAGGADTQYF; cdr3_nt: TGTGCCACCAGCCCCCAGGGAGCGGGAGGCGCAGATACGCAGTATTTT
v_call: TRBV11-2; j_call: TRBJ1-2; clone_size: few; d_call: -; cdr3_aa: CASSLGGYGYTF; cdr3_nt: TGTGCCAGCAGCTTAGGGGGCTATGGCTACACCTTC
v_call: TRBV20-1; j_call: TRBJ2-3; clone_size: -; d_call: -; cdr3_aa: CSARITDTQYF; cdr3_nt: TGCAGTGCTAGGATAACAGATACGCAGTATTTT
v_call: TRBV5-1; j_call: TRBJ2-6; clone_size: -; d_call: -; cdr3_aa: CASSTGHSGANVLTF; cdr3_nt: TGCGCCAGCAGCACGGGACATTCTGGGGCCAACGTCCTGACTTTC
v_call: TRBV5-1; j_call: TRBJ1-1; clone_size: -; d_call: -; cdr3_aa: CASSGGRTFNTEAFF; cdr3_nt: TGCGCCAGCAGCGGGGGGCGGACCTTCAACACTGAAGCTTTCTTT
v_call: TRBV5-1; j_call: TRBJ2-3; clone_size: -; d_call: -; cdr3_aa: CASSLAATDTQYF; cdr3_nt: TGCGCCAGCAGCTTGGCTGCCACAGATACGCAGTATTTT
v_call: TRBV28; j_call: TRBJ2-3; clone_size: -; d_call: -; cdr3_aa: CASSFFTNTQYF; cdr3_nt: TGTGCCAGCAGTTTTTTCACGAATACGCAGTATTTT
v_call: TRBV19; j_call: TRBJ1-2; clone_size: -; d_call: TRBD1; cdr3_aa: CATTRGIGRGQGGYTF; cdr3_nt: TGTGCCACCACCCGCGGGATCGGCAGGGGGCAGGGTGGCTACACCTTC
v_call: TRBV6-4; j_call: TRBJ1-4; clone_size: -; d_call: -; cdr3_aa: CASSKGFTTNEKLFF; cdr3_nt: TGTGCCAGCAGTAAAGGCTTTACAACTAATGAAAAACTGTTTTTT
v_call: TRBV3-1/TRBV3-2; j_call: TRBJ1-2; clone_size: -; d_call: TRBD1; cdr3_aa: CASSQSPGQGSRYTF; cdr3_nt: TGTGCCAGCAGCCAGTCTCCGGGACAGGGCTCTCGCTACACCTTC
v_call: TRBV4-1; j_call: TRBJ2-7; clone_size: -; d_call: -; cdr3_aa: CASSQDRRGLSYEQYF; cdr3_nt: TGCGCCAGCAGCCAAGACCGGAGGGGGCTTTCCTACGAGCAGTACTTC
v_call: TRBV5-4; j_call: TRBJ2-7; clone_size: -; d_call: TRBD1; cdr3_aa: CASSPRTGASEQYF; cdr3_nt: TGTGCCAGCAGCCCCCGGACAGGGGCTTCCGAGCAGTACTTC